This T cell receptor beta chain was captured in a study of cytomegalovirus exposure and HLA in healthy donors. Study-level background: Among about 179 million T cells, an earlier analysis found 90 million to 130 million unique TCR beta sequences. A data release that came early held roughly 85 million unique TCRs from HLA-typed donors. Study-wide points: Owing to their indistinguishability, certain V segments, notably TRBV6-2 and TRBV6-3, were excluded. Among donors in an Asian-associated ancestry cluster, a later analysis reportedly found fewer N-insertions than the approximately 670-donor mean.

PCR used 60 Vbeta primers and 13 Jbeta primers. Using immunoSEQ multiplex PCR, the repertoire was profiled, and TCRdb retains in-frame clones only, with some absent. The sample comprises over 90,000 clones, roughly 60% of which are singletons, and about 4.5% rests with the top ten. The germline V gene has CDR1 MNHEY and CDR2 SVGAGI. CDR3 length equals 14 residues. The ends were cut back, 5 bases at V and 2 bases at J, with 13 bases in the middle. As concerns this clone: Its antigen remains unknown.

This chain uses TRBV6-5 with TRBJ2-7; possibly TRBD1 for D (5 bases). The receptor was isolated from a human donor in good health. The material sequenced was PBMCs. The CDR3 spells CASSEDTTPYEQYF. The CDR3 DNA sequence: TGTGCCAGCAGTGAGGACACAACCCCCTACGAGCAGTACTTC.